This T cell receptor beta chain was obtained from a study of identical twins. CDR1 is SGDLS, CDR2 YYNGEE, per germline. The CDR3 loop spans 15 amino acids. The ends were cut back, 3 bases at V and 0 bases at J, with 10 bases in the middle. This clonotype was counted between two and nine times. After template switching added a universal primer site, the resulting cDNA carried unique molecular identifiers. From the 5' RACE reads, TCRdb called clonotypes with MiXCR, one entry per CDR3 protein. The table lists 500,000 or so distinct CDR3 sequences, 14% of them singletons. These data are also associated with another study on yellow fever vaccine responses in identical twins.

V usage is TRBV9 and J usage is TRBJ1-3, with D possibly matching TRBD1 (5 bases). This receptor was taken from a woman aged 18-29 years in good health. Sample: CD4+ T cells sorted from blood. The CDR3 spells CASSGGTASGNTIYF. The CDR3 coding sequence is TGTGCCAGCAGCGGCGGGACGGCCTCTGGAAACACCATATATTTT.